This T cell receptor beta chain is from a study of cytomegalovirus exposure and HLA in healthy donors. The study ran its PCR with 60 Vbeta and 13 Jbeta primers. Data came from immunoSEQ multiplex PCR; TCRdb stores just in-frame clones and leaves some out. The sample holds 150,000 to 200,000 clones; under 80% are singletons and the top ten take around 3%. V was clipped by 6 bases and J by 6 bases, with 16 bases between them. The CDR3 totals 13 residues. Germline values: CDR1 SGHTS, CDR2 YDEGEE. The sequence was obtained from a female donor in good health and CMV-seronegative. The sequenced sample was PBMCs. V gene TRBV5-8 combines with J gene TRBJ2-7; D might be TRBD2 (5 bases). This CDR3 reads CASIIGLPSEQYF. The DNA for the CDR3 is TGTGCCAGCATCATCGGACTCCCTTCCGAGCAGTACTTC.